The 26 T cell receptor beta chains reported below all come from one sample, sequenced in a study of blood T cell repertoires in COVID-19. TCRdb's copy holds only in-frame clones and misses some; the assay was immunoSEQ multiplex PCR. The repertoire holds a few hundred thousand clones, with around 86% as singletons. Sample: PBMCs or T cells enriched from blood (not recorded which). The receptors here all came from a man aged 25-45 years who had recovered from COVID-19.

This clone was detected only a few times. V usage is TRBV5-1 and J usage is TRBJ1-1; 7 bases fit TRBD1. The CDR3 consists of 15 residues. Looked up from germline, CDR1 is SGHRS and CDR2 is YFSETQ. V gave up 8 bases and J gave up 2 bases; unmatched junction bases: 12. CDR3 protein: CASRMRGQSNTEAFF. The CDR3 DNA reads as TGCGCCAGTCGTATGAGGGGACAGAGCAACACTGAAGCTTTCTTT.

The CDR3 DNA is TGTGCCAGCAGCCCGGACAGGGTACAGCCCCAGCATTTT. The encoded protein is CASSPDRVQPQHF. The chain carries TRBV27 and TRBJ1-5; 8 nucleotides agree with TRBD1. The CDR3 is 13 residues long. Germline V lookup: CDR1 MNHEY, CDR2 SMNVEV (reference sequence). Trimming cost V 6 bases and J 7 bases; bases outside gene matches: 5.

Written as DNA, the CDR3 is TGTGCCACTAGAGCGGGAGTCAGCTACAATGAGCAGTTCTTC. This sequence encodes CATRAGVSYNEQFF. V gene TRBV19 combines with J gene TRBJ2-1; 8 bases agree with TRBD2. CDR1 and CDR2 from the germline V gene are LNHDA and SQIVND (reference sequence). The CDR3 spans 14 residues. Germline trimming cut 10 bases from V and 3 bases from J; bases unmatched to any gene: 8. Filled out from reference TRBV19 and TRBJ2-1, the complete variable domain reads DGGITQSPKYLFRKEGQNVTLSCEQNLNHDAMYWYRQDPGQGLRLIYYSQIVNDFQKGDIAEGYSVSREKKESFPLTVTSAQKNPTAFYLCATRAGVSYNEQFFGPGTRLTVL.

This chain's CDR3 is CATSANSGTEAFF. CDR3 sequence (DNA): TGTGCCACCAGTGCTAACTCGGGCACTGAAGCTTTCTTT. This chain connects TRBV24-1 to TRBJ1-1; D remains ambiguous. The CDR3 runs to 13 residues. Per the germline V gene, CDR1 is KGHDR and CDR2 is SFDVKD. V was shortened by 5 bases and J by 4 bases, with 10 bases between the two germline ends.

The V and J genes are TRBV2 and TRBJ2-5, with TRBD1 matching 9 bases. The V gene end was trimmed by 6 bases and the J gene end by 1 base; junction bases not matched to a gene: 3. Germline CDR1 reads SNHLY; CDR2 reads FYNNEI. The CDR3 runs to 14 residues. This CDR3 is CASRRTGAQETQYF. The CDR3 DNA reads as TGTGCCAGCAGGAGGACAGGGGCCCAAGAGACCCAGTACTTC. The whole variable domain, remainder taken from reference TRBV2 and TRBJ2-5, is EPEVTQTPSHQVTQMGQEVILRCVPISNHLYFYWYRQILGQKVEFLVSFYNNEISEKSEIFDDQFSVERPDGSNFTLKIRSTKLEDSAMYFCASRRTGAQETQYFGPGTRLLVL.

The V call is TRBV27, the J call TRBJ1-4, with 8 bases fitting TRBD1. CDR1 is MNHEY, CDR2 SMNVEV, per germline (reference sequence). The V gene end was trimmed by 2 bases and the J gene end by 7 bases; junction bases not matched to a gene: 6. The CDR3 is 15 amino acids. The CDR3 sequence is CASSLVSQGVEKLFF. The CDR3 bases are TGTGCCAGCAGTTTAGTGTCACAGGGGGTTGAAAAACTGTTTTTT.

This clone was observed a few times. The chain combines TRBV11-3 with TRBJ2-2, with a possible D match to TRBD2 (5 bases). The CDR3 extends over 13 amino acids. Germline V gene data show CDR1 as SGHNT and CDR2 as YENEEA. The V and J ends lost 8 bases and 3 bases respectively, with 10 bases between them. CDR3 region: CASARGDTGELFF. The CDR3 DNA sequence: TGTGCCAGCGCCCGGGGAGACACCGGGGAGCTGTTTTTT.

This clone occurred once. The chain recombines TRBV4-1 with TRBJ2-7, with 8 bases matching TRBD1. CDR3 length: 15 amino acids. V trimming: 0 bases; J trimming: 2 bases; junction bases outside the gene matches: 3. Germline CDR1 and CDR2: MGHRA and YSYEKL. Here the CDR3 reads CASSQEDREAYEQYF. CDR3 sequence (DNA): TGCGCCAGCAGCCAAGAGGACAGGGAGGCCTACGAGCAGTACTTC.

V gene TRBV6-1 combines with J gene TRBJ2-7; 7 nucleotides match TRBD1. The CDR3 consists of 15 residues. Germline-derived CDR1 and CDR2 are MNHNS and SASEGT. Unmatched junction bases numbered 4, after V lost 2 bases and J lost 0 bases. This CDR3 is CASSETRGSSYEQYF. In nucleotides, the CDR3 is TGTGCCAGCAGTGAAACCAGGGGGTCCTCCTACGAGCAGTACTTC.

The J gene is TRBJ1-3, the V gene TRBV7-9; D is unclear. The germline CDR1 and CDR2 sequences are SEHNR and FQNEAQ (reference sequence). Trimming removed 6 bases at V and 4 bases at J, with 4 bases between. The CDR3 length is 11 residues. CDR3 amino acids: CASSAGNTIYF. For the CDR3, the DNA is TGTGCCAGCAGTGCGGGAAACACCATATATTTT. The full variable domain, its missing parts supplied by reference TRBV7-9 and TRBJ1-3, is DTGVSQNPRHKITKRGQNVTFRCDPISEHNRLYWYRQTLGQGPEFLTYFQNEAQLEKSRLLSDRFSAERPKGSFSTLEIQRTEQGDSAMYLCASSAGNTIYFGEGSWLTVV.

The rearrangement links TRBV18 to TRBJ2-1; 10 nucleotides agree with TRBD1. The ends lost 0 bases at V and 14 bases at J; junction bases unmatched: 7. The CDR3 runs to 14 residues. Per germline, CDR1 KGHSH and CDR2 LQKENI. The CDR3 sequence is CASSPPHPGQGKFF. CDR3 DNA: TGTGCCAGCTCACCACCGCATCCGGGACAGGGGAAGTTCTTC.

This chain uses TRBV2 with TRBJ1-1, with D possibly matching TRBD1 (6 bases). The CDR3 extends over 14 amino acids. The germline V and J ends were trimmed by 6 bases and 3 bases, with 14 bases remaining between them. Looked up from germline, CDR1 is SNHLY and CDR2 is FYNNEI. This CDR3 is CASRIQTGYTEAFF. The CDR3 DNA is TGTGCCAGCAGGATCCAGACAGGTTACACTGAAGCTTTCTTT. The complete variable domain, with remaining parts taken from reference TRBV2 and TRBJ1-1, reads EPEVTQTPSHQVTQMGQEVILRCVPISNHLYFYWYRQILGQKVEFLVSFYNNEISEKSEIFDDQFSVERPDGSNFTLKIRSTKLEDSAMYFCASRIQTGYTEAFFGQGTRLTVV.

This clone came up once. The chain combines TRBV2 with TRBJ2-1; maybe TRBD1 (6 bases). The CDR3 is 17 amino acids. Germline lookup yields CDR1 SNHLY and CDR2 FYNNEI. The V end was cut by 8 bases, the J end by 5 bases, with 25 bases between. The CDR3 nucleotides are TGTGCCAGCTCCACCCGGCGGAGACAGGTGATCCACAATGAGCAGTTCTTC. It yields the protein CASSTRRRQVIHNEQFF.

The genes are TRBV3-1 (or the pseudogene TRBV3-2) and TRBJ2-2; no clear D. Germline V lookup: CDR1 LGHDT, CDR2 YNNKEL (reference sequence). The CDR3 length is 16 residues. Trimming cost V 1 base and J 0 bases, with 9 bases left between them. This chain's CDR3 is CASSQVNRANTGELFF. CDR3 DNA: TGTGCCAGCAGCCAAGTGAACAGAGCGAACACCGGGGAGCTGTTTTTT.

The V and J genes are TRBV2 and TRBJ1-5, with D unresolved. Looked up from germline, CDR1 is SNHLY and CDR2 is FYNNEI. The V end was cut by 6 bases, the J end by 9 bases, with 9 bases between. The CDR3 length is 11 residues. The CDR3 DNA reads TGTGCCAGCAGCCTCGGGTGGCCCCAGCATTTT. Protein product: CASSLGWPQHF.

The chain recombines TRBV19 with TRBJ2-1; 8 bases line up with TRBD1. V dropped 4 bases and J dropped 3; count of bases not matched to a gene: 11. Germline values: CDR1 LNHDA, CDR2 SQIVND (reference sequence). The CDR3 has 17 amino acids. In DNA form, the CDR3 reads TGTGCCAGTAGTAAGGCCCCAGGGGGCGTAAACTACAATGAGCAGTTCTTC. Translating it yields CASSKAPGGVNYNEQFF.

J is TRBJ1-5 and V is TRBV4-1; TRBD1 matches at 11 bases. Germline lookup yields CDR1 MGHRA and CDR2 YSYEKL. The CDR3 is 19 amino acids. Trimming at V came to 4 bases and at J to 2 bases, leaving 13 bases not matched to a gene. This chain's CDR3 is CASSPMPRGTGGGNQPQHF. In nucleotides, the CDR3 is TGCGCCAGCAGCCCGATGCCTCGGGGGACAGGGGGGGGCAATCAGCCCCAGCATTTT.

This chain joins TRBV11-2 and TRBJ1-4, with a possible D match to TRBD1 (6 bases). This CDR3 region has 16 residues. CDR1 is SGHAT and CDR2 is FQNNGV in the germline V gene. V was shortened by 5 bases and J by 2 bases, with 15 bases between the two germline ends. CDR3: CASSLGGGPTNEKLFF. The CDR3 region has the DNA TGTGCCAGCAGCCTGGGCGGGGGGCCGACTAATGAAAAACTGTTTTTT.

The V and J genes are TRBV5-1 and TRBJ2-1; 15 bases align to TRBD2. Germline loops: CDR1 SGHRS, CDR2 YFSETQ. The CDR3 contains 18 residues. The ends lost 4 bases at V and 5 bases at J; junction bases unmatched: 10. This CDR3 reads CASSGGTSGGYRNNEQFF. CDR3 DNA: TGCGCCAGCAGCGGCGGGACTAGCGGGGGGTACCGAAACAATGAGCAGTTCTTC.

In this sample, this clone turned up once. CDR3 amino acids: CASSTRGTDTQYF. The CDR3 DNA reads as TGTGCCAGCAGCACACGGGGCACAGATACGCAGTATTTT. The chain links TRBV3-1 (or the pseudogene TRBV3-2) to TRBJ2-3; D gene uncertain. CDR1 and CDR2 (germline): LGHDT, YNNKEL (reference sequence). The CDR3 is 13 residues long. V lost 5 bases, J lost 1 base, and 7 bases lay in between.

This sequence joins TRBV6-5 and TRBJ2-2, with D possibly being TRBD2 (6 bases). The germline V gene has CDR1 MNHEY and CDR2 SVGAGI. V gave up 2 bases and J gave up 6 bases, with 10 bases separating them. The CDR3 spans 14 residues. The CDR3 loop is CASSYGGSPGELFF. CDR3 DNA: TGTGCCAGCAGTTACGGGGGGTCCCCCGGGGAGCTGTTTTTT.

The chain employs TRBV19 and TRBJ1-6; 8 nucleotides match TRBD1. CDR3 size: 14 residues. J gave up 9 bases and V 3 bases, and 4 bases lay outside the gene matches. The germline gives CDR1 LNHDA, CDR2 SQIVND (reference sequence). The CDR3, as DNA: TGTGCCAGTAGTATCGGGACAGGCGTTTCACCCCTCCACTTT. Its translation: CASSIGTGVSPLHF.

The gene calls are TRBV11-2 and TRBJ1-1; D is uncertain. Germline CDR1 and CDR2: SGHAT and FQNNGV. The V end was cut by 2 bases, the J end by 1 base, with 20 bases between. This CDR3 is built from 18 residues. CDR3 nucleotides: TGTGCCAGCAGCTTATCCTGGTATTTTGGGCAGAAGAACACTGAAGCTTTCTTT. It yields the protein CASSLSWYFGQKNTEAFF.

This clone was seen only once. This CDR3 reads CASSLGDDSGLLGGYTF. The CDR3 DNA is TGCGCCAGCAGCTTGGGAGATGACAGCGGGCTACTTGGGGGCTACACCTTC. This chain joins TRBV5-1 and TRBJ1-2; D may be TRBD1 (5 bases). Germline CDR1 and CDR2: SGHRS and YFSETQ. V gave up 0 bases and J gave up 8 bases, with 23 bases separating them. The CDR3 is 17 amino acids.

The rearrangement uses TRBV9 and TRBJ2-7; D not resolved. The CDR3 contains 14 residues. The V end was cut by 0 bases, the J end by 2 bases, with 9 bases between. Germline V lookup: CDR1 SGDLS, CDR2 YYNGEE. The CDR3 reads CASSVAGETYEQYF. As DNA, the CDR3 is TGTGCCAGCAGCGTAGCCGGAGAAACCTACGAGCAGTACTTC.

This clone was counted only a few times. The chain is built from TRBV29-1 and TRBJ1-2; tentative D call: TRBD1 (6 bases). CDR3 length: 15 amino acids. The V end lost 6 bases, the J end lost 0 bases, and 17 bases lay between the germline ends. Germline V gene sequence: CDR1 SQVTM, CDR2 ANQGSEA. CDR3 in amino acids: CSVLSTGLTNYGYTF. Here the CDR3 DNA reads TGCAGCGTCCTATCGACAGGTTTAACTAACTATGGCTACACCTTC.